What follows are 24 T cell receptor beta chains derived from one specimen sequenced in a study of T cell responses to AZD1222 COVID-19 vaccine. Sequenced by immunoSEQ multiplex PCR; TCRdb stores in-frame clones only, minus some. Of some 150,000 clones listed, over 75% are singletons. The sequencing used peripheral blood, collected 28 days after the second dose of the MenACWY control vaccine. The receptors here all came from an adult who received the MenACWY meningococcal vaccine as a control.

The chain couples TRBV7-8 to TRBJ2-1; TRBD2 might be the D (7 bases). This CDR3 comprises 14 residues. Trimming pared 1 base from V and 9 bases from J, leaving 13 bases between. CDR1 is SGHVS and CDR2 is FQNEAQ in the germline V gene. CDR3 nucleotides: TGTGCCAGCAGCTTAGTAGGGGGGGCCGTTGAGCAGTTCTTC. Translated, it gives CASSLVGGAVEQFF.

The V gene is TRBV3-1 (or the pseudogene TRBV3-2), the J gene TRBJ1-1, with TRBD1 matching 9 bases. The CDR3 is made up of 15 amino acids. Germline V lookup: CDR1 LGHDT, CDR2 YNNKEL (reference sequence). J lost 1 base, V lost 1 base, and 1 base had no gene match. The CDR3 bases are TGTGCCAGCAGCCAAGTGGGACAGGGGAACACTGAAGCTTTCTTT. Residues: CASSQVGQGNTEAFF.

The V and J genes are TRBV15 and TRBJ2-7; 7 bases match TRBD1. The length of the CDR3 is 14 residues. Per germline, CDR1 LNHNV and CDR2 YYDKDF (reference sequence). J was trimmed by 3 bases and V by 3 bases; bases with no gene match: 5. CDR3 sequence (DNA): TGTGCCACCAGCAGGAGGGGGCCGGACTACGAGCAGTACTTC. Translation gives CATSRRGPDYEQYF. Looking up the rest from reference TRBV15 and TRBJ2-7 gives the full variable domain: DAMVIQNPRYQVTQFGKPVTLSCSQTLNHNVMYWYQQKSSQAPKLLFHYYDKDFNNEADTPDNFQSRRPNTSFCFLDIRSPGLGDTAMYLCATSRRGPDYEQYFGPGTRLTVT.

The CDR3 sequence is CSVGTAAAGNTIYF. The CDR3 region has the DNA TGCAGCGTTGGTACAGCGGCAGCTGGAAACACCATATATTTT. The chain employs TRBV29-1 and TRBJ1-3; no reliable D call. Trimming stripped 4 bases from V and 2 bases from J, with 12 bases between. Germline CDR1 reads SQVTM; CDR2 reads ANQGSEA. The CDR3 spans 14 residues.

This sequence joins TRBV5-4 and TRBJ1-2, with D perhaps TRBD1 (5 bases). Germline CDR1 reads SGHNT; CDR2 reads YYREEE (reference sequence). The CDR3 spans 15 residues. The V and J ends lost 0 bases and 6 bases respectively, with 15 bases between them. The chain's CDR3 is CASSLVAGRGNGYTF. CDR3 nucleotides: TGTGCCAGCAGCTTGGTGGCGGGGCGCGGTAATGGCTACACCTTC.

The V gene is TRBV18, the J gene TRBJ1-5, with D perhaps matching TRBD1 (6 bases). This CDR3 spans 14 amino acids. CDR1 KGHSH and CDR2 LQKENI come from the germline V gene. The V gene lost 1 base and the J gene lost 7 bases, with 11 bases spanning the gap. The DNA of the CDR3 is TGTGCCAGCTCACCACTTCCAGGGGAACAGCCCCAGCATTTT. Translation: CASSPLPGEQPQHF.

This chain uses TRBV29-1 with TRBJ1-1; D possibly corresponds to TRBD1 (5 bases). Germline-derived CDR1 and CDR2 are SQVTM and ANQGSEA. The CDR3 loop spans 14 amino acids. Trimming left V 5 bases short and J 5 bases short, with 18 bases between. The DNA of the CDR3 is TGCAGCGTTTCTGGGGGGGGGAGAAGTACTGAAGCTTTCTTT. Residues: CSVSGGGRSTEAFF.

The gene calls are TRBV15 and TRBJ1-1; the match to TRBD1 covers 12 bases. Germline V gene lookup returns CDR1 LNHNV and CDR2 YYDKDF (reference sequence). The CDR3 consists of 16 residues. V shed 1 base, J shed 5 bases, and the junction held 5 bases outside the gene matches. The CDR3 DNA follows: TGTGCCACCAGCAGAGCCGGGACAGGGGGCCGGACTGAAGCTTTCTTT. Encoded protein: CATSRAGTGGRTEAFF.

The chain is built from TRBV9 and TRBJ2-1; D might be TRBD1 or TRBD2, each matching 5 bases. Trimming stripped 1 base from V and 4 bases from J, with 21 bases between. In germline, CDR1 is SGDLS, CDR2 YYNGEE. The CDR3 is 18 residues long. For the CDR3, the DNA is TGTGCCAGCAGCGTAACGAGGGAACAAGGGGAAAGGTACAATGAGCAGTTCTTC. It encodes CASSVTREQGERYNEQFF.

The V gene is TRBV30, the J gene TRBJ1-1, with D perhaps TRBD1 (5 bases). Trimming left V 5 bases short and J 6 bases short, with 13 bases between. Germline-derived CDR1 and CDR2 are GTSNPN and SVGIG (reference sequence). The length of the CDR3 is 12 residues. CDR3 in DNA: TGTGCCTGGGGGAATGGGGCGGCTGAAGCTTTCTTT. Translated, it gives CAWGNGAAEAFF.

A few counts support this clone. V is TRBV4-2 and J is TRBJ2-3, with 7 nucleotides matching TRBD1. This CDR3 comprises 15 residues. The V gene end was trimmed by 4 bases and the J gene end by 2 bases; junction bases not matched to a gene: 6. Per germline, CDR1 LGHNA and CDR2 YNFKEQ. This CDR3 is CASSLTGSPTDTQYF. As DNA, the CDR3 is TGTGCCAGCAGCCTGACAGGGTCGCCCACAGATACGCAGTATTTT.

The chain carries TRBV19 and TRBJ2-1; a weak D match, TRBD1 (5 bases). Trimming cost V 4 bases and J 3 bases, with 7 bases left between them. Germline CDR1 LNHDA, CDR2 SQIVND (reference sequence). The CDR3 covers 13 residues. The CDR3 reads CASSTGHYNEQFF. The CDR3 bases are TGTGCCAGTAGTACAGGACACTACAATGAGCAGTTCTTC.

This clone was seen only a few times. The chain uses TRBV7-6 and TRBJ1-4; 11 nucleotides line up with TRBD1. CDR1 is SGHVS, CDR2 FNYEAQ, per germline. This CDR3 comprises 16 residues. J lost 7 bases, V lost 5 bases, and 9 bases had no gene match. CDR3 residues: CASSPDRGRVSEKLFF. In DNA form, the CDR3 reads TGTGCCAGCAGCCCGGACAGGGGGCGGGTTAGTGAAAAACTGTTTTTT.

The chain joins TRBV2 to TRBJ2-1; 9 nucleotides match TRBD2. Per the germline V gene, CDR1 is SNHLY and CDR2 is FYNNEI. This CDR3 is built from 14 residues. The V segment lost 6 bases and the J segment 3 bases; nucleotides outside the gene matches: 3. In DNA, the CDR3 is TGTGCCAGCAGGCCTAGCGGGATCTACAATGAGCAGTTCTTC. Protein: CASRPSGIYNEQFF.

V is TRBV24-1 and J is TRBJ2-5; D is perhaps TRBD2 (5 bases). V was clipped by 5 bases and J by 5 bases, with 14 bases between them. Germline CDR1 is KGHDR and CDR2 is SFDVKD. This CDR3 region has 14 residues. CDR3 sequence: CATSGPGGEETQYF. For the CDR3, the DNA is TGTGCCACCAGTGGTCCTGGTGGGGAGGAGACCCAGTACTTC.

This sequence joins TRBV29-1 and TRBJ2-7, with D uncertain. This CDR3 spans 12 amino acids. The V and J ends lost 4 bases and 6 bases respectively, with 13 bases between them. The germline gives CDR1 SQVTM, CDR2 ANQGSEA. CDR3 loop: CSVGGSGFEQYF. CDR3 in DNA: TGCAGCGTTGGCGGCTCGGGCTTCGAGCAGTACTTC.

CDR3 DNA sequence: TGTGCCAGCAGCTGGACAGGATACTATGGCTACACCTTC. Its protein product is CASSWTGYYGYTF. This chain connects TRBV12-3 or TRBV12-4 to TRBJ1-2; TRBD1 aligns across 7 bases. This CDR3 is built from 13 residues. The V gene end was trimmed by 6 bases and the J gene end by 3 bases; junction bases not matched to a gene: 4.

The chain recombines TRBV7-2 with TRBJ2-7; 7 positions match TRBD2. V was pared by 5 bases and J by 3 bases, with 16 bases of the junction left unmatched. CDR3 size: 17 residues. CDR1 is SGHTA, CDR2 FQGNSA, per germline. CDR3 loop: CASSPRGGGSVGYEQYF. DNA for the CDR3: TGTGCCAGCAGCCCACGCGGCGGGGGAAGTGTGGGCTACGAGCAGTACTTC.

The CDR3 nucleotides read TGTGCCAGCACCGGCCCCGGGACAGGGACCTACGAGCAGTACTTC. This encodes CASTGPGTGTYEQYF. This rearrangement joins TRBV28 to TRBJ2-7; TRBD1 matches 9 bases. With 7 bases clipped from V and 2 bases from J, the junction kept 9 bases outside the gene matches. The CDR3 totals 15 residues. CDR1 MDHEN and CDR2 SYDVKM come from the germline V gene.

J is TRBJ2-5 and V is TRBV10-3; 8 bases line up with TRBD1. The CDR3 loop spans 18 amino acids. Germline trimming cut 2 bases from V and 5 bases from J; bases unmatched to any gene: 16. CDR1 and CDR2 from the germline V gene are ENHRY and SYGVKD. CDR3 residues: CAISEGKFEQGVRETQYF. CDR3 nucleotides: TGTGCCATCAGTGAGGGGAAATTTGAACAGGGGGTACGCGAGACCCAGTACTTC.

The chain has TRBV28 and TRBJ1-3; 8 bases line up with TRBD1. Per the germline V gene, CDR1 is MDHEN and CDR2 is SYDVKM. CDR3 length: 15 residues. V trimming: 2 bases; J trimming: 3 bases; junction bases outside the gene matches: 3. CDR3 coding DNA: TGTGCCAGCAGTTTACAGGGGGCGGGTGGAAACACCATATATTTT. Translating it yields CASSLQGAGGNTIYF.

The V call is TRBV18, the J call TRBJ2-2, with D hard to call. Per the germline V gene, CDR1 is KGHSH and CDR2 is LQKENI. Trimming removed 3 bases from V and 4 bases from J, with 6 bases in between. This CDR3 is built from 13 residues. Here the CDR3 reads CASSPRVTGELFF. CDR3 DNA sequence: TGTGCCAGCTCACCTAGGGTCACCGGGGAGCTGTTTTTT.

The chain joins TRBV6-5 to TRBJ2-2; D is unresolved. The length of the CDR3 is 11 residues. The V gene's germline CDR1 is MNHEY and CDR2 SVGAGI. V was trimmed by 2 bases and J by 6 bases, leaving 1 base between them. CDR3 bases: TGTGCCAGCAGTTACGCCGGGGAGCTGTTTTTT. Its translation: CASSYAGELFF.

This chain uses TRBV5-1 with TRBJ1-2, with no clear D. Trimming took off 4 bases at V and 2 bases at J, with 21 bases between the two ends. Germline V CDR1 and CDR2: SGHRS, YFSETQ. The CDR3 covers 17 residues. The CDR3 loop is CASSPSGLLGWNYGYTF. CDR3 bases: TGCGCCAGCAGCCCCAGCGGACTTCTCGGATGGAACTATGGCTACACCTTC.